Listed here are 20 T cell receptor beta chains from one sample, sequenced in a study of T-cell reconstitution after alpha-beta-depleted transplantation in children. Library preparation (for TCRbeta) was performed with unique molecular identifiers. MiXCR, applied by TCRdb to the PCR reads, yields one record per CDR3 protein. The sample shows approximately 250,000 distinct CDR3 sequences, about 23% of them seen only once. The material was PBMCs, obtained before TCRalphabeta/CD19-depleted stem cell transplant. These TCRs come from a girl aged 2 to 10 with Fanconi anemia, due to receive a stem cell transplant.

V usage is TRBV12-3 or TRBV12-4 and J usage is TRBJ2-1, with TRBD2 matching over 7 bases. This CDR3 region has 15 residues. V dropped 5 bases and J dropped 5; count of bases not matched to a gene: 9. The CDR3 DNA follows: TGTGCCAGCAGTGCGTCTAATGGGGGGGACAATGAGCAGTTCTTC. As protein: CASSASNGGDNEQFF.

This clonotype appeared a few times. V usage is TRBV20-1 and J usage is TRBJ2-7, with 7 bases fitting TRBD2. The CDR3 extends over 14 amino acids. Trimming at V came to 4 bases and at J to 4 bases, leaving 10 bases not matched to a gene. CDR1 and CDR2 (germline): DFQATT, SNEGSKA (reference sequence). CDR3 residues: CSANPPSGTYEQYF. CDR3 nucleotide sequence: TGCAGTGCTAACCCGCCTAGCGGTACATACGAGCAGTACTTC.

This chain's CDR3 is CASSPKYQETQYF. CDR3 bases: TGCGCCAGCAGTCCTAAGTACCAAGAGACCCAGTACTTC. The J gene is TRBJ2-5, the V gene TRBV23-1; D remains ambiguous. TRBV23-1 is filed as an ORF, its function uncertain. V dropped 4 bases and J dropped 0 bases, with 6 bases sitting between them. This CDR3 contains 13 residues.

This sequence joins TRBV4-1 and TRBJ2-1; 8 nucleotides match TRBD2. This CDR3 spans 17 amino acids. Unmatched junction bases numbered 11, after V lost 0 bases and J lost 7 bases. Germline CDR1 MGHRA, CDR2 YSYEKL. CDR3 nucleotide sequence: TGCGCCAGCAGCCAAGATTGGGGGAGCGGGAGAAGAAATGAGCAGTTCTTC. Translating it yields CASSQDWGSGRRNEQFF.

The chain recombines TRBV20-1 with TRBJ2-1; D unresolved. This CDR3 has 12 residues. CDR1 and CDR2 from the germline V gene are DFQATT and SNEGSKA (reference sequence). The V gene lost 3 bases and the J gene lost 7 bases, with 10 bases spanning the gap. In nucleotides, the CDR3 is TGCAGTGCTAGGAGAGACTGGAATGAGCAGTTCTTC. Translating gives CSARRDWNEQFF.

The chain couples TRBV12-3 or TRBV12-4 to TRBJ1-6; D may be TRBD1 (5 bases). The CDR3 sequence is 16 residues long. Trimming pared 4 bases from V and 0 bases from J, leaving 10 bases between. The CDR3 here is CASSWGTDSYNSPLHF. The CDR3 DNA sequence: TGTGCCAGCAGTTGGGGGACGGACTCCTATAATTCACCCCTCCACTTT.

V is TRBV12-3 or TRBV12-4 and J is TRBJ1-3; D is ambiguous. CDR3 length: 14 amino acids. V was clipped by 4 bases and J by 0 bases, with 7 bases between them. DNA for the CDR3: TGTGCCAGCAGTTCCCCGAGCTCTGGAAACACCATATATTTT. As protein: CASSSPSSGNTIYF.

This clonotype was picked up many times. The CDR3 sequence: CSVDSVGNYNEQFF. The CDR3 coding sequence is TGCAGCGTTGATTCGGTAGGGAACTACAATGAGCAGTTCTTC. This chain links TRBV29-1 with TRBJ2-1; D gene ambiguous. CDR1 SQVTM and CDR2 ANQGSEA come from the germline V gene. Trimming cost V 3 bases and J 3 bases, with 12 bases left between them. The CDR3 is made up of 14 amino acids.

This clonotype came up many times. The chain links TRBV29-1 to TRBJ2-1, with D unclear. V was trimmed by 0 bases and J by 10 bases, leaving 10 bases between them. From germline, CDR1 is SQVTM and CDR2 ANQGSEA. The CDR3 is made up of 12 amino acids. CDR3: CSVEDLGYEQFF. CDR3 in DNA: TGCAGCGTTGAAGATTTGGGGTACGAGCAGTTCTTC.

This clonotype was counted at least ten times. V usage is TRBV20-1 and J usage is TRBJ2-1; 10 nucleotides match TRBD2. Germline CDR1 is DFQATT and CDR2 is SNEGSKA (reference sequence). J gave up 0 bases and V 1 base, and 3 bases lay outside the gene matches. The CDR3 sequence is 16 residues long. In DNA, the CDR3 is TGCAGTGCTAGAGTTGCTAGCGGGAGCTCCTACAATGAGCAGTTCTTC. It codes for CSARVASGSSYNEQFF.

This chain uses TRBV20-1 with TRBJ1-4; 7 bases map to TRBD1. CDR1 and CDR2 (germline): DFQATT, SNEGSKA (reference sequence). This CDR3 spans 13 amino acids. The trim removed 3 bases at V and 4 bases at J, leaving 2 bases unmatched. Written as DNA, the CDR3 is TGCAGTGCTAGGGGACAGTTTAATGAAAAACTGTTTTTT. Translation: CSARGQFNEKLFF.

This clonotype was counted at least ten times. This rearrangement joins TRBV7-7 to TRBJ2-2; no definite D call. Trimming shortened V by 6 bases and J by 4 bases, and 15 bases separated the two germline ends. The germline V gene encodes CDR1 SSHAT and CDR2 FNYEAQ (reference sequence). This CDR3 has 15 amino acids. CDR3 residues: CASSYDGRGTGELFF. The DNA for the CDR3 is TGTGCCAGCAGTTACGACGGGCGTGGCACCGGGGAGCTGTTTTTT.

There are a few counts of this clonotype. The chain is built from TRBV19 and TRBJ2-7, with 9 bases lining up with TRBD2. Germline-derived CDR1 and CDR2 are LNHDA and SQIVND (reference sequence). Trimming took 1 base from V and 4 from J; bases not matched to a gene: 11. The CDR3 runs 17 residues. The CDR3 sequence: CASSIGDGLANRYEQYF. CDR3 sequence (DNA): TGTGCCAGTAGTATAGGTGATGGACTAGCGAACCGATACGAGCAGTACTTC.

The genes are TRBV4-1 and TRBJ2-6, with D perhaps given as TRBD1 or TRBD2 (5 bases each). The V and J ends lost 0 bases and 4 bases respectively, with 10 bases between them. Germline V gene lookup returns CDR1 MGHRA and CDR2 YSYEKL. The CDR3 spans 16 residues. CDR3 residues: CASSQDWGFGANVLTF. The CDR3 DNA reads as TGCGCCAGCAGCCAAGATTGGGGGTTCGGGGCCAACGTCCTGACTTTC.

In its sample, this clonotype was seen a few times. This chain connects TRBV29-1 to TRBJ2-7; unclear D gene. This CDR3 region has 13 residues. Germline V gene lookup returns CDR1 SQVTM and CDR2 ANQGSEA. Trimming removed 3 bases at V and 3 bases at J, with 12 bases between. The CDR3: CSVEDDSYYEQYF. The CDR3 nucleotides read TGCAGCGTTGAGGACGATTCGTACTACGAGCAGTACTTC.

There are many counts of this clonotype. The CDR3 DNA reads TGCAGTGCTCAAAAGCGGGGGGCCACAGATACGCAGTATTTT. Translation: CSAQKRGATDTQYF. This chain links TRBV20-1 with TRBJ2-3; 9 bases agree with TRBD2. CDR3 length: 14 residues. After removal of 5 bases from V and 2 bases from J, the junction contained 5 bases not matched to a gene. Germline values: CDR1 DFQATT, CDR2 SNEGSKA (reference sequence).

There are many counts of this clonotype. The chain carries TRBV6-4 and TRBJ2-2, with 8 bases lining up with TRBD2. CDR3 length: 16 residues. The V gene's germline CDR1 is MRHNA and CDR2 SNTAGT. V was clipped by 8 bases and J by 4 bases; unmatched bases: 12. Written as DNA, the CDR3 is TGTGCCAGCTCTATAGTGACTAGCGACTTCACCGGGGAGCTGTTTTTT. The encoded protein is CASSIVTSDFTGELFF.

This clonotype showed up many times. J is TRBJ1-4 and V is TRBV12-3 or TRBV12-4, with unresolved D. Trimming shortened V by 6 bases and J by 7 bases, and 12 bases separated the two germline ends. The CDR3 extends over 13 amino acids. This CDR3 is CASRERTGEKLFF. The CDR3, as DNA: TGTGCCAGCAGAGAAAGGACTGGTGAAAAACTGTTTTTT.

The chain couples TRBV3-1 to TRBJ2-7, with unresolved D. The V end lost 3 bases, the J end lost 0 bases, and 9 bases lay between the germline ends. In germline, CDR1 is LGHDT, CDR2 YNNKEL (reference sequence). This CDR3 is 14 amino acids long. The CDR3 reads CASSHRLGSYEQYF. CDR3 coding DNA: TGTGCCAGCAGCCATCGGCTTGGCTCCTACGAGCAGTACTTC.

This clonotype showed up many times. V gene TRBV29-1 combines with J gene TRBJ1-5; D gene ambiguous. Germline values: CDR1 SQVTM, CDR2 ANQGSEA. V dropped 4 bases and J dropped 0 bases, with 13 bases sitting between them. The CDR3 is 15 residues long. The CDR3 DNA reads TGCAGCGTTGTTACGGGCAGGAATAGCAATCAGCCCCAGCATTTT. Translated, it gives CSVVTGRNSNQPQHF.